This TCR beta chain was obtained from a study of T cell responses to AZD1222 COVID-19 vaccine. Study results and caveats: Seropositivity was recorded at baseline in only 5 or 6 AZD1222 recipients. A mostly white British donor set with more females was recruited, and clonal diversity was possibly underestimated.

Concerning this clone: Its antigen is not identified.

Repertoires were generated with immunoSEQ multiplex PCR, while TCRdb's copy carries only in-frame clones and drops some. Of 55,000 to 65,000 clones listed, 80% to 90% are singletons. V shed 5 bases, J shed 5 bases, and the junction held 15 bases outside the gene matches. The CDR3 is made up of 17 amino acids. The germline V gene has CDR1 MDHEN and CDR2 SYDVKM. Sample: peripheral blood, taken on day 0 of AZD1222 vaccination. The chain is built from TRBV28 and TRBJ1-5; 7 bases match TRBD1. The sequence came from an adult in good health. The DNA for the CDR3 is TGTGCCAGCAGTCTCCTCCGGGGGACAGTAGTACATCAGCCCCAGCATTTT. Its translation: CASSLLRGTVVHQPQHF.